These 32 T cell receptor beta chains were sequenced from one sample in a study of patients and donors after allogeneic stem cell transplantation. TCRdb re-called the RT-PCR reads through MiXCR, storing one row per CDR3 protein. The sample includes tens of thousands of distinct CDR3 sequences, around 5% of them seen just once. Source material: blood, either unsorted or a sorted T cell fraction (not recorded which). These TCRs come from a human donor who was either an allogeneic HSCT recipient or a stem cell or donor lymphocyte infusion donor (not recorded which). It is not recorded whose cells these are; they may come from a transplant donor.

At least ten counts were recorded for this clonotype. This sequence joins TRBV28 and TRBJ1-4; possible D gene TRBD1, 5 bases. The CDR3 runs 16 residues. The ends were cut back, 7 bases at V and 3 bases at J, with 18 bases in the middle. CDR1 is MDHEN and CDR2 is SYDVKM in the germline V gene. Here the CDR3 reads CASKGGQGSANEKLFF. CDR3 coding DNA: TGTGCCAGCAAGGGCGGGCAGGGTTCGGCTAATGAAAAACTGTTTTTT.

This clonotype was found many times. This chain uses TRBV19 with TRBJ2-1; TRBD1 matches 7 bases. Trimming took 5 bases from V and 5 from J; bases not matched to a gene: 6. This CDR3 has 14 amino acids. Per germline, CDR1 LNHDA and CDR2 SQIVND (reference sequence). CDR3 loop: CASSSPGTDNEQFF. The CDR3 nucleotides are TGTGCCAGTAGTTCACCCGGGACAGACAATGAGCAGTTCTTC.

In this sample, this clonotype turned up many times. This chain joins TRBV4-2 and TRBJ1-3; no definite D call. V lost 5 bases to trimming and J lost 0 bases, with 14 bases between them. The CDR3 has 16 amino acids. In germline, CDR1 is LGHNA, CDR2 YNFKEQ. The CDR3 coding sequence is TGTGCCAGCAGCAGATCGTCGGGCAGCTCTGGAAACACCATATATTTT. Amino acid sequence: CASSRSSGSSGNTIYF.

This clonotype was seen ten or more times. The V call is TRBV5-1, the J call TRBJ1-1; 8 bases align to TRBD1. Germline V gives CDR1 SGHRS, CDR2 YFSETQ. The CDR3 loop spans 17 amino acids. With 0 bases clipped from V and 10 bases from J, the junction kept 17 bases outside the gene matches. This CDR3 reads CASSLALAGGPQSGAFF. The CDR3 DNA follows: TGCGCCAGCAGCTTGGCCTTGGCAGGGGGCCCTCAGAGCGGAGCTTTCTTT.

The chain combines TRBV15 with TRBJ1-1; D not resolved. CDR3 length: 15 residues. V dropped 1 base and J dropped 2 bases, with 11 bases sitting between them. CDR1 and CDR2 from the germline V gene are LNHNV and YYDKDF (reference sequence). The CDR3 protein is CATSRVHQANTEAFF. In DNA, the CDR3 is TGTGCCACCAGCAGAGTCCACCAGGCAAACACTGAAGCTTTCTTT.

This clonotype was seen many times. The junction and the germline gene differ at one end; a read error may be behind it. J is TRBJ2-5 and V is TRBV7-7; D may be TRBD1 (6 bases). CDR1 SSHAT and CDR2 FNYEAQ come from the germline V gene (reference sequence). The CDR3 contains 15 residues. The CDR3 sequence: CASSQGRVWQETQYF. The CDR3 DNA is TGTGCTAGCAGCCAGGGGCGGGTTTGGCAAGAGACCCAGTACTTC.

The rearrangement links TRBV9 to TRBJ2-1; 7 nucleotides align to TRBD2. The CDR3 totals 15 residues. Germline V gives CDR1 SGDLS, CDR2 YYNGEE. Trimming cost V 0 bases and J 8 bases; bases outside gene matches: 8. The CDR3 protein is CASSVVGGSSHEQFF. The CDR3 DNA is TGTGCCAGCAGCGTAGTGGGGGGGAGTAGTCATGAGCAGTTCTTC. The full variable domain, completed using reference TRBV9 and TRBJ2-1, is DSGVTQTPKHLITATGQRVTLRCSPRSGDLSVYWYQQSLDQGLQFLIQYYNGEERAKGNILERFSAQQFPDLHSELNLSSLELGDSALYFCASSVVGGSSHEQFFGPGTRLTVL.

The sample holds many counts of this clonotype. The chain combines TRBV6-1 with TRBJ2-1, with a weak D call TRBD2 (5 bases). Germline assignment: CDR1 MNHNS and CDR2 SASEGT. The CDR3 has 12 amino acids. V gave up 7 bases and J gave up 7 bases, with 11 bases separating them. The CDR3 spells CASTWERNEQFF. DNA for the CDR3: TGTGCCAGCACTTGGGAGCGGAATGAGCAGTTCTTC.

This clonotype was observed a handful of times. CDR3 DNA sequence: TGTGCCAGCAGTTTGGGGGGGGGGACCCACAATGAGCAGTTCTTC. Protein sequence: CASSLGGGTHNEQFF. The chain combines TRBV28 with TRBJ2-1, with TRBD2 identical over 7 bases. Germline V lookup: CDR1 MDHEN, CDR2 SYDVKM. V trimming: 3 bases; J trimming: 5 bases; junction bases outside the gene matches: 7. The length of the CDR3 is 15 residues.

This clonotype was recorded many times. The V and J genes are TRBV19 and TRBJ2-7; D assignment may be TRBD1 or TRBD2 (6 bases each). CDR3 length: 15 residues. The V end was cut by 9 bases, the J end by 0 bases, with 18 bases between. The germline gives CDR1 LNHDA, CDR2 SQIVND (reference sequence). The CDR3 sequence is CARGGRQFSSYEQYF. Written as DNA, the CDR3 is TGTGCCAGAGGGGGGAGACAGTTCAGCTCCTACGAGCAGTACTTC.

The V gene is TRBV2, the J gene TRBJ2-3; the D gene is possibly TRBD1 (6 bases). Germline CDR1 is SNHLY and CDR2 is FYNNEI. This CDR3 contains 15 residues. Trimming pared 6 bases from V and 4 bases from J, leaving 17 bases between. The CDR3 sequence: CASRQDRGFSDTQYF. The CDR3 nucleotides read TGTGCCAGCAGACAGGACAGAGGATTTTCAGATACGCAGTATTTT. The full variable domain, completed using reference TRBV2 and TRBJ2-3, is EPEVTQTPSHQVTQMGQEVILRCVPISNHLYFYWYRQILGQKVEFLVSFYNNEISEKSEIFDDQFSVERPDGSNFTLKIRSTKLEDSAMYFCASRQDRGFSDTQYFGPGTRLTVL.

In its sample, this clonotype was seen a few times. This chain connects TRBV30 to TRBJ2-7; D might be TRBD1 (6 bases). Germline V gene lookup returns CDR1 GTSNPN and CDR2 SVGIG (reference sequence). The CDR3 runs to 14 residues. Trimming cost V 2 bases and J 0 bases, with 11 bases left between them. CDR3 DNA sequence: TGTGCCTGGAGTCGAACAGGGAGCTCCTACGAGCAGTACTTC. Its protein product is CAWSRTGSSYEQYF. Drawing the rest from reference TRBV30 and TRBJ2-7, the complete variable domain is SQTIHQWPATLVQPVGSPLSLECTVEGTSNPNLYWYRQAAGRGLQLLFYSVGIGQISSEVPQNLSASRPQDRQFILSSKKLLLSDSGFYLCAWSRTGSSYEQYFGPGTRLTVT.

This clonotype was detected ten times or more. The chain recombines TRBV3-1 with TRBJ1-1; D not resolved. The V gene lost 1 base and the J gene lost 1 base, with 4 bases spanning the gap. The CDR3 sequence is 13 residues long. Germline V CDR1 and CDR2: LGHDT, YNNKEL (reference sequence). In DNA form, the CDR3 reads TGTGCCAGCAGCCAAGTGGGGAACACTGAAGCTTTCTTT. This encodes CASSQVGNTEAFF.

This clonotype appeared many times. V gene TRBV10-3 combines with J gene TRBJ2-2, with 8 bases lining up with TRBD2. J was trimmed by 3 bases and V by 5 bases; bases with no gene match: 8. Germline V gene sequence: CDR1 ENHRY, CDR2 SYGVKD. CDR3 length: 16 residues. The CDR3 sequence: CAISSRLAGDTGELFF. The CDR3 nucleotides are TGTGCCATCAGTAGTCGGCTAGCGGGTGACACCGGGGAGCTGTTTTTT.

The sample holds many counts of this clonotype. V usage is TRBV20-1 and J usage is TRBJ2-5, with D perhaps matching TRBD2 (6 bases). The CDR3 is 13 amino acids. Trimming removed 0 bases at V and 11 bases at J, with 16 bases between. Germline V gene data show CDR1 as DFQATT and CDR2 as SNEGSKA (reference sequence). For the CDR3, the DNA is TGCAGTGCTAGAGATATCTTGCGGGGTCTACAGTACTTC. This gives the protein CSARDILRGLQYF.

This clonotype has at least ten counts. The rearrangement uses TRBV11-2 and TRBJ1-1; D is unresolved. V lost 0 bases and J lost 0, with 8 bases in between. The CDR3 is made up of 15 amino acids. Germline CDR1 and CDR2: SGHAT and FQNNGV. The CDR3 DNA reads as TGTGCCAGCAGCTTAGATTCCTCCATGAACACTGAAGCTTTCTTT. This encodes CASSLDSSMNTEAFF.

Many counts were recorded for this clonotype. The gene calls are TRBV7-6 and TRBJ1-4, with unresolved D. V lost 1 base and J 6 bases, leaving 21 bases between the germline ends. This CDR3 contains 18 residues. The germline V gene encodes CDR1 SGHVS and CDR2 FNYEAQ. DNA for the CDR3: TGTGCCAGCAGCTTAGTGGCAGTGCAAGGGTTTGTTGATGAAAAACTGTTTTTT. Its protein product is CASSLVAVQGFVDEKLFF.

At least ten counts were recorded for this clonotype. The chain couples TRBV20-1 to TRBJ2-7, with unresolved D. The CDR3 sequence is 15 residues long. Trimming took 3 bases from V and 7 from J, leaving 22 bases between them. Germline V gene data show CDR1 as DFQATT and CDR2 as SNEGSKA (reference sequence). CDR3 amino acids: CSASLGFWSPIEQYF. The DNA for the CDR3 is TGCAGTGCTAGCTTGGGGTTTTGGAGTCCTATAGAGCAGTACTTC.

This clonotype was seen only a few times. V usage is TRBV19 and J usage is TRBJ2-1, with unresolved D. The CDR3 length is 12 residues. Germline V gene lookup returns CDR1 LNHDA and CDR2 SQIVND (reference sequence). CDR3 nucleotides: TGTGAATTGGGCCCCCAAGACAATGAGCAGTTCTTC. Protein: CELGPQDNEQFF. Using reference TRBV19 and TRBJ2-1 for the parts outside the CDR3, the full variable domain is DGGITQSPKYLFRKEGQNVTLSCEQNLNHDAMYWYRQDPGQGLRLIYYSQIVNDFQKGDIAEGYSVSREKKESFPLTVTSAQKNPTAFYLCELGPQDNEQFFGPGTRLTVL.

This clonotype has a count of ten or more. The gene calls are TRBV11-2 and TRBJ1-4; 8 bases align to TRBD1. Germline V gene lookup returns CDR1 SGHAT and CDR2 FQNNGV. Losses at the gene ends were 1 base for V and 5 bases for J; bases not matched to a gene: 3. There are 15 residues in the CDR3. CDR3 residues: CASSLGTGRNEKLFF. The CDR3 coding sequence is TGTGCCAGCAGCTTAGGGACAGGGAGGAATGAAAAACTGTTTTTT.

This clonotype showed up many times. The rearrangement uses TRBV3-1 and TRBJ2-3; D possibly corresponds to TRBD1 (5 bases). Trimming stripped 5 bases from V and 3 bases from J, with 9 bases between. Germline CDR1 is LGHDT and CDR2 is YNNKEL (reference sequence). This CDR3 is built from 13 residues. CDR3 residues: CASSFPGTDTQYF. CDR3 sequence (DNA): TGTGCCAGCAGCTTCCCAGGGACAGATACGCAGTATTTT.

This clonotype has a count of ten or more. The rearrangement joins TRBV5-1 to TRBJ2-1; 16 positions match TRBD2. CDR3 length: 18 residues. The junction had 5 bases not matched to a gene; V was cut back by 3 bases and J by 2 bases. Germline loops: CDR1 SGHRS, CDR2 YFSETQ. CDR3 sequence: CASSSLGTSGRAYNEQFF. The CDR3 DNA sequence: TGCGCCAGCAGCTCCCTCGGGACTAGCGGGAGGGCCTACAATGAGCAGTTCTTC.

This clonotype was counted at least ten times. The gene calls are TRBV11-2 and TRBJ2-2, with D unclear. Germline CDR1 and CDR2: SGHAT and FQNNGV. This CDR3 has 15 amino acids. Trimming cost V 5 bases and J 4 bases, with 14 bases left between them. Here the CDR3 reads CASSQKSPGTGELFF. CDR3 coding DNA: TGTGCCAGCAGCCAGAAGTCTCCGGGCACCGGGGAGCTGTTTTTT.

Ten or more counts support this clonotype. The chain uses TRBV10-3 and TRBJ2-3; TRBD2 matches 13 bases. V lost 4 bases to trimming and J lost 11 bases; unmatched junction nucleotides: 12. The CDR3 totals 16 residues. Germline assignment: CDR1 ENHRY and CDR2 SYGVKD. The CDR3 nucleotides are TGTGCCATCAGTGCGGGACTAGCGGGAACGTTTCTAGGGCAGTATTTT. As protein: CAISAGLAGTFLGQYF.

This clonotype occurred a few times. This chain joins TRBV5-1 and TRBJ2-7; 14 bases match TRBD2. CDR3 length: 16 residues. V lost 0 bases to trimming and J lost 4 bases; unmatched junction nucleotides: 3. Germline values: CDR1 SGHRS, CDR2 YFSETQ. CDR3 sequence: CASSLGLAGGQYEQYF. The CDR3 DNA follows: TGCGCCAGCAGCTTGGGACTAGCGGGAGGGCAGTACGAGCAGTACTTC.

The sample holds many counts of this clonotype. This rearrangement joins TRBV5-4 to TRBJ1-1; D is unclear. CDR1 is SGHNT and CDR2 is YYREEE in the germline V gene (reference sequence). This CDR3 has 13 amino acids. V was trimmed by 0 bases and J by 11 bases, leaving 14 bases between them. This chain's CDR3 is CASSLEYGEEAFF. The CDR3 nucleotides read TGTGCCAGCAGCTTGGAATACGGGGAAGAGGCTTTCTTT.

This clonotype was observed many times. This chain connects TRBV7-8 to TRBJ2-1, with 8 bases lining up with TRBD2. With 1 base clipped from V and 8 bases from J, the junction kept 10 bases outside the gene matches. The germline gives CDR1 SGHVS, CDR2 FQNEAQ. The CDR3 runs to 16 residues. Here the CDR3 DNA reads TGTGCCAGCAGCTTAGGATCCGCGGGGGGTTACGATGAGCAGTTCTTC. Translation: CASSLGSAGGYDEQFF.

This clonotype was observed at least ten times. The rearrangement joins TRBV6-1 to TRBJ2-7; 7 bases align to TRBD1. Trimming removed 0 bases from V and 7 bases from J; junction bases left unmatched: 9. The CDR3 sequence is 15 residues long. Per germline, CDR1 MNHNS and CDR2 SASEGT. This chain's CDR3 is CASSEASQGVGEQYF. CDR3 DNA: TGTGCCAGCAGTGAAGCATCTCAGGGGGTAGGGGAGCAGTACTTC.

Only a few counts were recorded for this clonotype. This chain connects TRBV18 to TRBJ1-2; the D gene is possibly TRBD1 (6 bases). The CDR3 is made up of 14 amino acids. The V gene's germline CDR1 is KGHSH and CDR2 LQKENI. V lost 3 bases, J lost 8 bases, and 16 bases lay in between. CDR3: CASSPPGHSFGYTF. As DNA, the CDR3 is TGTGCCAGCTCACCCCCGGGACACAGTTTCGGCTACACCTTC.

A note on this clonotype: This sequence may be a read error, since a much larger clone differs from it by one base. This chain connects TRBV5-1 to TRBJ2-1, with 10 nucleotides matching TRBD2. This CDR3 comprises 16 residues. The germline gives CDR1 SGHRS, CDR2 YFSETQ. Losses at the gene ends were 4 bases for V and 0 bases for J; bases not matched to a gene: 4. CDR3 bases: TGCGCCAGCAGCGTGGGACTAGCGCCCTCCTACAATGAGCAGTTCTTC. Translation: CASSVGLAPSYNEQFF.

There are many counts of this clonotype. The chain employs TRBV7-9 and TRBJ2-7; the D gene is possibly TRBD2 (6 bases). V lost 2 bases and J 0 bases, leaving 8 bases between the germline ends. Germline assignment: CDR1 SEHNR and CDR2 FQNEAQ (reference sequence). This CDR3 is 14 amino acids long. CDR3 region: CASSLTGDSYEQYF. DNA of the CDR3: TGTGCCAGCAGCTTAACGGGGGACTCCTACGAGCAGTACTTC.

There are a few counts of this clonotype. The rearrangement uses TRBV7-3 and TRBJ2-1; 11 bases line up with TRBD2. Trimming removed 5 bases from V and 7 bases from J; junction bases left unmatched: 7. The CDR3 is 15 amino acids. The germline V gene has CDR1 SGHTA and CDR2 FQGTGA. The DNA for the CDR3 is TGTGCCAGCAGCCCTCGACTAGCGGGAAGGAATGAGCAGTTCTTC. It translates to CASSPRLAGRNEQFF.